Listed below are T cell receptor beta chains from one sample, sequenced in a study of blood T cell repertoires in COVID-19. Generated by immunoSEQ multiplex PCR, the TCRdb table keeps only in-frame clones and is missing some. The repertoire holds some 57,000 clones, roughly 92% seen once, with approximately 6.2% in the top ten. The sample was peripheral blood. The receptors shown here come from a human donor in a cohort sampled during active COVID-19. CDR3s include the opening cysteine and the closing phenylalanine or tryptophan. The D gene is left open where the match is weak. The size of a clone is reported for some rows only, either as once, few or many, or as a class for expanded clones.

TRBV5-5	NA	TRBD1	TRBJ1-4	14	TGTGCCAGCAGAATCCGGGACAGTAATGAAAAACTGTTTTTT	CASRIRDSNEKLFF
TRBV10-3	once	TRBD2	TRBJ2-2	16	TGTGCCATCAGGGTCGTTGGGACTAGGGCTGCCGGGGAGCTGTTTTTT	CAIRVVGTRAAGELFF
TRBV7-2	NA	TRBD1	TRBJ1-1	15	TGTGCCAGCAGCGCACAGGGGGCCAGGAACACTGAAGCTTTCTTT	CASSAQGARNTEAFF
TRBV6-5	NA	NA	TRBJ2-7	15	TGTGCCTCCCTCCCACAACGGGGGAGCTCCTACGAGCAGTACTTC	CASLPQRGSSYEQYF
TRBV5-6	NA	TRBD2	TRBJ2-2	18	TGTGCCAGCAGCTTGGAGCTAGCGGGGGCCGCGAACACCGGGGAGCTGTTTTTT	CASSLELAGAANTGELFF
TRBV5-4	NA	TRBD1	TRBJ2-1	16	TGTGCCAGCAGCTTCTCACAGGGGGCGGGCTCGAATGAGCAGTTCTTC	CASSFSQGAGSNEQFF
TRBV28	NA	TRBD2	TRBJ2-3	14	TGTGCCAGCATGCCCTCTAGCGGGGGGGAAGGTTTGGATTTT	CASMPSSGGEGLDF
TRBV12-3/TRBV12-4	NA	NA	TRBJ1-5	13	TGTGCCAGCAGCCAGGGTGGTAATCAGCCCCAGCATTTT	CASSQGGNQPQHF
TRBV6-1	NA	TRBD2	TRBJ2-1	16	TGTGCCAGCAGTGGGGCTTCGAGCGGGAATTACAATGAGCAGTTCTTC	CASSGASSGNYNEQFF
TRBV15	NA	TRBD1	TRBJ1-6	16	TGTGCCACCAGCAGACTACCCCGAGGGGGCGGTTCACCCCTCCACTTT	CATSRLPRGGGSPLHF
TRBV6-2/TRBV6-3	NA	NA	TRBJ2-1	14	TGTGCCAGCAGTCCACTGGTTTCGGGGAATGAGCAGTTCTTC	CASSPLVSGNEQFF
TRBV9	NA	TRBD1	TRBJ2-2	15	TGTGCCAGCAGCGTAGGTGGGACAGGCACCGGGGAGCTGTTTTTT	CASSVGGTGTGELFF
TRBV6-4	NA	NA	TRBJ2-5	14	TGTGCCAGCAGCCCCAGGACTGAACAAGAGACCCAGTACTTC	CASSPRTEQETQYF
TRBV7-9	NA	TRBD2	TRBJ2-3	18	TGTGCCAGCAGCCCACCATGGCTAGCGGGAGGGGCCGGTGATACGCAGTATTTT	CASSPPWLAGGAGDTQYF
TRBV12-3/TRBV12-4	NA	NA	TRBJ1-1	13	TGTGCCAGCACCGCTAATATGAACACTGAAGCTTTCTTT	CASTANMNTEAFF